The 8 T cell receptor beta chains below all came from one sample that was sequenced in a study of post-analysis software for immune sequencing data. Notes on the study in general: Among 4 or 5 TRBV segments more frequent in patients than controls were TRBV5-6, TRBV5-1 and TRBV20-1.

Tagging with unique molecular identifiers was a feature of the TCR beta cDNA libraries. TCRdb redid the calling of the PCR reads with MiXCR, one entry per CDR3 protein. The table shows hundreds of thousands of distinct CDR3 sequences, with 44% occurring only once. These TCRs' antigens remain unknown. Material for sequencing was blood. The receptors were sampled from a girl aged 10 to 17 with multiple sclerosis.

This clonotype was counted between two and nine times. This chain connects TRBV5-1 to TRBJ2-3, with TRBD2 matching 9 bases. The V and J ends lost 4 bases and 4 bases, in that order; junction bases with no gene match: 13. Germline values: CDR1 SGHRS, CDR2 YFSETQ. CDR3 length equals 17 residues. CDR3 nucleotide sequence: TGCGCCAGCAGCCCTCTGGAGACGGGACTAGCTGCAGATACGCAGTATTTT. As protein: CASSPLETGLAADTQYF.

This chain links TRBV19 with TRBJ2-5, with D possibly TRBD1 on 6 matching bases. The DNA matches TRBJ2-7 better at its end, which makes the J call doubtful. The CDR3 is 15 residues long. Germline V gene sequence: CDR1 LNHDA, CDR2 SQIVND (reference sequence). The CDR3 here is CASSIRDTHSYEQYF. In DNA, the CDR3 is TGTGCCAGTAGTATCCGGGACACGCACTCCTACGAGCAGTACTTC.

In regard to this clonotype: No conserved phenylalanine or tryptophan is present at the end of the CDR3, so a read error is the likely explanation. This rearrangement joins TRBV7-9 to TRBJ2-5; TRBD1 agrees at 8 bases. Germline loops: CDR1 SEHNR, CDR2 FQNEAQ (reference sequence). This CDR3 comprises 15 residues. V lost 5 bases to trimming and J lost 3 bases; unmatched junction nucleotides: 8. This CDR3 is CASSPPDRGEETQYL. The CDR3 bases are TGTGCCAGCAGCCCCCCAGACAGGGGAGAAGAGACCCAGTACTTA.

The chain joins TRBV12-3 or TRBV12-4 to TRBJ1-1, with unresolved D. Trimming removed 0 bases at V and 7 bases at J, with 9 bases between. The CDR3 covers 13 residues. The CDR3 DNA sequence: TGTGCCAGCAGTTTAGCCCCCTATGGTGAAGCTTTCTTT. It translates to CASSLAPYGEAFF.

This clonotype was seen a few times. The chain employs TRBV7-2 and TRBJ2-5; D is ambiguous. Trimming left V 3 bases short and J 5 bases short, with 10 bases between. This CDR3 has 13 residues. CDR1 and CDR2 (germline): SGHTA, FQGNSA. The CDR3 loop is CASSFGEIETQYF. The DNA for the CDR3 is TGTGCCAGCAGCTTCGGAGAGATTGAGACCCAGTACTTC. The variable domain in full, with the rest retrieved from reference TRBV7-2 and TRBJ2-5, is GAGVSQSPSNKVTEKGKDVELRCDPISGHTALYWYRQSLGQGLEFLIYFQGNSAPDKSGLPSDRFSAERTGGSVSTLTIQRTQQEDSAVYLCASSFGEIETQYFGPGTRLLVL.

This chain connects TRBV4-1 to TRBJ2-1; 10 nucleotides align to TRBD2. V lost 4 bases, J lost 9 bases, and 6 bases stayed unmatched. CDR1 and CDR2 (germline): MGHRA, YSYEKL. The CDR3 loop spans 14 amino acids. CDR3 DNA sequence: TGCGCCAGCAGCCGAGCGGGAGGGCCGAGTGAGCAGTTCTTC. Translation gives CASSRAGGPSEQFF.

V is TRBV10-3 and J is TRBJ2-1; 7 bases map to TRBD2. This CDR3 is 12 amino acids long. V gave up 2 bases and J gave up 8 bases; unmatched junction bases: 0. Germline CDR1 is ENHRY and CDR2 is SYGVKD. CDR3 sequence: CAISERGDEQFF. As DNA, the CDR3 is TGTGCCATCAGTGAGCGGGGGGATGAGCAGTTCTTC.

There are a few counts of this clonotype. The chain carries TRBV5-1 and TRBJ2-4; tentative D call: TRBD1 (5 bases). The assigned J gene may be wrong: the sequence end matches TRBJ2-7 better. This CDR3 region has 13 residues. CDR1 and CDR2 (germline): SGHRS, YFSETQ. CDR3 nucleotides: TGCGCCAGCAGCTCAGGGTTTATGGACGAGCAGTACTTC. Protein sequence: CASSSGFMDEQYF.